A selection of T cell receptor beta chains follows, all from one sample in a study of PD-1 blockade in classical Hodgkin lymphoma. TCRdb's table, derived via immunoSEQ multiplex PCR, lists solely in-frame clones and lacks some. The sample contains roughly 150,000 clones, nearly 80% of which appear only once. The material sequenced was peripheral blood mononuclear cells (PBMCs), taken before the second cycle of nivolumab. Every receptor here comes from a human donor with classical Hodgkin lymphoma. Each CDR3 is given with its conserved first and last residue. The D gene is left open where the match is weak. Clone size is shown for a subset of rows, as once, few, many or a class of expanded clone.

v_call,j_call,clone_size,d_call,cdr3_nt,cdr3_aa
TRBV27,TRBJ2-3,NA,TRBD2,TGTGCCAGCAGTTCCTTAGCGGGGGGCCCAGATACGCAGTATTTT,CASSSLAGGPDTQYF
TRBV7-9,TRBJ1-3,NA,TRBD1,TGTGCCAGCAGCTTAGCCTGGGACAGGGTAAACACCATATATTTT,CASSLAWDRVNTIYF
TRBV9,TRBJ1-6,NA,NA,TGTGCCAGCAGCGTTAGGGCAGCTTCAGATTCACCCCTCCACTTT,CASSVRAASDSPLHF
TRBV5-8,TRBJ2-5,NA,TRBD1,TGTGCCAGCAGCTTACAAGGACAGGGGTTATGGGAGACCCAGTACTTC,CASSLQGQGLWETQYF
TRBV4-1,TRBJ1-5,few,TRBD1,TGCGCCAGCAGCCGGGACAGACCACTAAATCAGCCCCAGCATTTT,CASSRDRPLNQPQHF
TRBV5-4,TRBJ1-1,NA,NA,TGTGCCAGCAGCTTGGTAGGGATGCCCACTGAAGCTTTCTTT,CASSLVGMPTEAFF
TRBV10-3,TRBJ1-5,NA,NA,TGTGCCATCAGTGAGTCGAGGCTGCCCCAGCATTTT,CAISESRLPQHF
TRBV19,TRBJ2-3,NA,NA,TGTGCCAGTAGTCCGGGACTGCGCACAGATACGCAGTATTTT,CASSPGLRTDTQYF
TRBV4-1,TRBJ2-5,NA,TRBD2,TGCGCCAGCAGCCGCGTGGCGGGAGCTCCAGAGACCCAGTACTTC,CASSRVAGAPETQYF
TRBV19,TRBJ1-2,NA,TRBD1,TGTGCCAGCCCTTGGGCGACAGGGGGCCGGTATGGCTACACCTTC,CASPWATGGRYGYTF
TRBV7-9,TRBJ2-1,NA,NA,TGTGCCAGCAGCCACCGGGTGGGGTATATGGGCAATGAGCAGTTCTTC,CASSHRVGYMGNEQFF
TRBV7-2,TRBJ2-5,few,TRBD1,TGTGCCAGCAGCCCCCGACAGGGTCGGGAGACCCAGTACTTC,CASSPRQGRETQYF
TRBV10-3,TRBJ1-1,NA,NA,TGTGCCATCCGGAGGGACACACTGGGCACTGAAGCTTTCTTT,CAIRRDTLGTEAFF
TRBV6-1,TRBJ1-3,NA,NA,TGTGCCAGCAGTGAACTGGCAGGACGAGGAAACACCATATATTTT,CASSELAGRGNTIYF
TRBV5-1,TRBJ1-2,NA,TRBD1,TGCGCCAGCAGCACCCCGGGGGACAGGGGATTTAACTATGGCTACACCTTC,CASSTPGDRGFNYGYTF
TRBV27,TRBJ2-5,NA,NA,TGTGCCAGCAGTCCCATAAGCCTCGGGGAGACCCAGTACTTC,CASSPISLGETQYF
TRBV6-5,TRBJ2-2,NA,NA,TGTGCCAGCAGAAGGGGGACAACGAACACCGGGGAGCTGTTTTTT,CASRRGTTNTGELFF
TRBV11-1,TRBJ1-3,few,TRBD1,TGTGCCAGCAACATACAGGGGACTTCTGGAAACACCATATATTTT,CASNIQGTSGNTIYF
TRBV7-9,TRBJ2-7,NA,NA,TGTGCCAGCAGCTTATTGGCAGGGGATACGGTCGAGCAGTACTTC,CASSLLAGDTVEQYF
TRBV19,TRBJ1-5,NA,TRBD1,TGTGCCAGTAGTATAGGACAGGGTCGTCAGCCCCAGCATTTT,CASSIGQGRQPQHF
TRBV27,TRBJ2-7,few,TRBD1,TGTGCCAGCAGTTTTTCGGGACAGAGCTCCTACGAGCAGTACTTC,CASSFSGQSSYEQYF
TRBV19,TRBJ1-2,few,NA,TGTGCCAGTACCTCCGACAGAGTATCCTTCAGCTACACCTTC,CASTSDRVSFSYTF
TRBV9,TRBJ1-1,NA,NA,TGTGCCAGCAGCGTAGAGCAGGGCCCTGAAGCTTTCTTT,CASSVEQGPEAFF
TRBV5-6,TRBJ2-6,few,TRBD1,TGTGCCAGCAGCTTGCTCCGAACAGGGGTGTCCGGGGCCAACGTCCTGACTTTC,CASSLLRTGVSGANVLTF
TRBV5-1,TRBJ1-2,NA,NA,TGCGCCAGCAGCCCTAGTTACTATGGCTACACCTTC,CASSPSYYGYTF
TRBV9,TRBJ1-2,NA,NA,TGTGCCAGCAGCACGCGGACAGCAAGCTATGGCTACACCTTC,CASSTRTASYGYTF
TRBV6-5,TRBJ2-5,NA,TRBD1,TGTGCCAGCAATAACAGGGGTTTAGCAGAGACCCAGTACTTC,CASNNRGLAETQYF
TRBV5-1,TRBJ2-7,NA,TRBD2,TGCGCCAGCAGGCCCCGGGACTACCGTTCCTACGAGCAGTACTTC,CASRPRDYRSYEQYF
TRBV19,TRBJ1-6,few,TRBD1,TGTGCCAGTGGCAGGGGGGGAAATTCACCCCTCCACTTT,CASGRGGNSPLHF
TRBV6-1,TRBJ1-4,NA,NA,TGTGCCAGCAGTTCAACAGGGATGAATGAAAAACTGTTTTTT,CASSSTGMNEKLFF
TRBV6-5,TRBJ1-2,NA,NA,TGTGCCAGCAGTATTCCCCTGGGGACCGACTATGGCTACACCTTC,CASSIPLGTDYGYTF
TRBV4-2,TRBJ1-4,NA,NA,TGTGCCAGCAGCTTGGAACGGGGGGTGGATGAAAAACTGTTTTTT,CASSLERGVDEKLFF
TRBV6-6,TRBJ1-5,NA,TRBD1,TGTGCCAGCAGCCCTAGGACAGGGAGGGAGCCCCAGCATTTT,CASSPRTGREPQHF
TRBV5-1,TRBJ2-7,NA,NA,TGCGCCAGCAGCTCCGGCGGTGGGGACCGGTCCTACGAGCAGTACTTC,CASSSGGGDRSYEQYF
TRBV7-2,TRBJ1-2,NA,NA,TGTGCCAGCAGCTTAGAGTACGTTCGACAAAACTATGGCTACACCTTC,CASSLEYVRQNYGYTF
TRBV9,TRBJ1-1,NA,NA,TGTGCCAGCAGCGTAGACCTCGGCCGGGGTCTCACTGAAGCTTTCTTT,CASSVDLGRGLTEAFF
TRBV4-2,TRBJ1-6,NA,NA,TGTGCCAGCAGCCCGTCGGACTCAGACTCCTATAATTCACCCCTCCACTTT,CASSPSDSDSYNSPLHF
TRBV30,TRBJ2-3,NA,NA,TGTGCCTGGAGTGTAAGGGTTTCAGCCTACACAGATACGCAGTATTTT,CAWSVRVSAYTDTQYF
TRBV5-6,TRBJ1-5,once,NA,TGTGCCAGCAGCTTGGCCGCCGGGATCAATCAGCCCCAGCATTTT,CASSLAAGINQPQHF
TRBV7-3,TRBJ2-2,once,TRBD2,TGTGCCAGCAGCTTGACTAGCGGGACCCACACCGGGGAGCTGTTTTTT,CASSLTSGTHTGELFF
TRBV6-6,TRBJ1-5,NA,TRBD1,TGTGCCAGCAGCAGACAGGGATTGGAAGGTCAGCCCCAGCATTTT,CASSRQGLEGQPQHF
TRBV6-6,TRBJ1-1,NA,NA,TGTGCCAGCAGGAGGGGTTTCGGAACTGAAGCTTTCTTT,CASRRGFGTEAFF
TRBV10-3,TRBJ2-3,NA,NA,TGTGCCATCAGTACGTTATCAGATACGCAGTATTTT,CAISTLSDTQYF
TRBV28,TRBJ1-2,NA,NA,TGTGCCTTATGGAACTATGGCTACACCTTC,CALWNYGYTF
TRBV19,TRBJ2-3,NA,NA,TGTGCCAGTAGCCCCGCCAGGGACTCTAGCACAGATACGCAGTATTTT,CASSPARDSSTDTQYF
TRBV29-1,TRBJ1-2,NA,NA,TGCAGCGTTGGGGGGACACATGGCTACACCTTC,CSVGGTHGYTF
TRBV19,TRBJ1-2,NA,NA,TGTGCCAGTAGTATAGATCGGCGACACATCTATGGCTACACCTTC,CASSIDRRHIYGYTF
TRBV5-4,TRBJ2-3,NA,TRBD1,TGTGCCAGCAGCCCGGCGACAGGGGCTAGCACAGATACGCAGTATTTT,CASSPATGASTDTQYF
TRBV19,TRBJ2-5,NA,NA,TGTGCCAGTAGTTTATTTAGCGAGCCCCAAGAGACCCAGTACTTC,CASSLFSEPQETQYF
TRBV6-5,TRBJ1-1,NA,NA,TGTGCCAGCAGTGTTCAGGGGTATGGTATAGCTGAAGCTTTCTTT,CASSVQGYGIAEAFF
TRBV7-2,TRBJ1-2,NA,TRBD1,TGTGCCGTTACGGGACAGGCGAGTTTGGGCTACACCTTC,CAVTGQASLGYTF
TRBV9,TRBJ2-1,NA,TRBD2,TGTGCCAGCAGCGTAAGGACTAGCGGGAACAATGAGCAGTTCTTC,CASSVRTSGNNEQFF
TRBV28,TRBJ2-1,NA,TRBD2,TGTGCCAGCAAAACCGGGGGACTAGCCTACAATGAGCAGTTCTTC,CASKTGGLAYNEQFF
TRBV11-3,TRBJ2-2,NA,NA,TGTGCCAGCAGCTCCCGGGCCGGGGAGCTGTTTTTT,CASSSRAGELFF
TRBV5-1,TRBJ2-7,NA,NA,TGCGCCAGCAGAGAAGATCTGGACTCTACCTACGAGCAGTACTTC,CASREDLDSTYEQYF
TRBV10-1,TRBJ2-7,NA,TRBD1,TGCGCCAGCAGTCATAGACTCTGGACAGGGCAGAAAACCTACGAGCAGTACTTC,CASSHRLWTGQKTYEQYF
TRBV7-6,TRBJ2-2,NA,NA,TGTGCCAGCAGCCTTAGCGGATCAACCGGGGAGCTGTTTTTT,CASSLSGSTGELFF
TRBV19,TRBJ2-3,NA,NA,TGTGCCAGTAGTATAGAAGGGGTCAGTAGCACAGATACGCAGTATTTT,CASSIEGVSSTDTQYF
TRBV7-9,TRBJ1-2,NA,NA,TGTGCCAGCAGCTCCTCCCCTTGGACAGCCACAACGACGGGCTATGGCTACACCTTC,CASSSSPWTATTTGYGYTF
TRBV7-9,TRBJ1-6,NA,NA,TGTGCCAGCAGCACCCAAAGCGCGGGGGAATCACCCCTCCACTTT,CASSTQSAGESPLHF